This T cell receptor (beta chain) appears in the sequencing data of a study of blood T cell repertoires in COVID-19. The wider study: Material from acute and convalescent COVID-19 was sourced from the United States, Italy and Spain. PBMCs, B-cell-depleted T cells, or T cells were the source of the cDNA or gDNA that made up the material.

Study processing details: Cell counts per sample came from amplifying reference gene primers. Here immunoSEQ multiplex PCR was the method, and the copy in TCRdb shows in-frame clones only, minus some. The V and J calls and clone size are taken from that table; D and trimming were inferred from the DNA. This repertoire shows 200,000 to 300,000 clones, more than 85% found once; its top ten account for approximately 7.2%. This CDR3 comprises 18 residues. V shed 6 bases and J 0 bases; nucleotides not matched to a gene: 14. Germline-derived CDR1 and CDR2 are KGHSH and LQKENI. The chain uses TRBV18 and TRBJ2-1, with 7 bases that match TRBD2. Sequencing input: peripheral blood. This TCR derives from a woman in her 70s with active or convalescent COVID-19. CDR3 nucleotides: TGTGCCAGCTCCCCCACCGGGGGGTACCTGAGCTCCTACAATGAGCAGTTCTTC. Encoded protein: CASSPTGGYLSSYNEQFF.